This TCR beta chain was found in a study of T cell responses to AZD1222 COVID-19 vaccine. Notes on this clone: The target antigen is unknown.

Germline CDR1 reads MNHEY; CDR2 reads SMNVEV (reference sequence). After removal of 2 bases from V and 4 bases from J, the junction contained 2 bases not matched to a gene. The CDR3 spans 13 residues. General study points: The peak T cell response came first, and repertoires were sampled only after it. Only a handful of AZD1222 recipients were seropositive at baseline.

Repertoires were generated with immunoSEQ multiplex PCR, while TCRdb's copy carries only in-frame clones and drops some. The sample records more than 110,000 clones, about 90% being singletons. This receptor was obtained from an adult who received the AZD1222 COVID-19 vaccine. The J gene is TRBJ2-7, the V gene TRBV27; 7 bases are a match to TRBD1. The input for sequencing was peripheral blood, taken 28 days after the second AZD1222 dose. CDR3 sequence: CASSLRGRYEQYF. CDR3 nucleotide sequence: TGTGCCAGCAGTTTAAGGGGGCGGTACGAGCAGTACTTC.